This T cell receptor (beta chain) originates from a study of blood T cell dynamics during melanoma immunotherapy. Findings of the study overall: The most clonal sorted CD8+ subset, immune-effector cells, was closest to cell-free DNA CDR3 sequences.

The CDR3 has 16 residues. Trimming cost V 1 base and J 3 bases, with 13 bases left between them. Germline lookup yields CDR1 SGHVS and CDR2 FQNEAQ. On this clone itself: Its antigen remains unidentified.

Indicated time point: week 3, after first cycle of checkpoint inhibitor. The CD3+ CD4- CD8+ CD45RA- CD45RO-high CD27- CCR7- memory phenotype defined TIE cells. Patients with prior systemic cancer treatment, concomitant immunosuppressants, or other active malignancies were excluded. TCRdb's table, derived via immunoSEQ multiplex PCR, lists solely in-frame clones and lacks some. The sample includes fewer than 400 clones, about 80% of them seen just once. Sequencing was performed on CD8+ T cells from blood, taken from a patient treated with checkpoint blockade. The chain links TRBV7-8 to TRBJ2-1; weak D call: TRBD1 (6 bases). This receptor was obtained from a human donor with melanoma. The CDR3 is CASSLDGGLGYNEQFF. As DNA, the CDR3 is TGTGCCAGCAGCTTAGATGGGGGCCTGGGCTACAATGAGCAGTTCTTC.